This T cell receptor (beta chain) comes out of a study of spatial heterogeneity in lung cancer. Overall study findings and caveats: Tumor TCRs that were ubiquitous and expanded showed up in blood more at resection than follow-up.

TCRdb fed the 5' RACE reads into MiXCR, producing one record per CDR3 protein. The table lists about 120,000 distinct CDR3 sequences, 9.5% to 15% of them singletons. The time point here: blood at routine non-recurrence follow-up after resection. Whole RNA from tumor, nontumor lung or frozen PBMC was sequenced unsorted. Concerning this clonotype itself: Its cognate antigen is unknown.

Germline V gene data show CDR1 as SGHDN and CDR2 as FVKESK. The CDR3 is 14 residues long. Trimming pared 4 bases from V and 2 bases from J, leaving 10 bases between. The rearrangement uses TRBV14 and TRBJ2-3; possibly TRBD2 for D (6 bases). This sample comprised PBMCs, obtained at follow-up. The TCR sequence derives from a male donor with early-stage non-small cell lung cancer. The CDR3 protein is CASSLRGFTDTQYF. The CDR3 coding sequence is TGTGCCAGCAGCCTCCGGGGGTTCACAGATACGCAGTATTTT. The entire variable domain, with the rest obtained from reference TRBV14 and TRBJ2-3, is as follows: EAGVTQFPSHSVIEKGQTVTLRCDPISGHDNLYWYRRVMGKEIKFLLHFVKESKQDESGMPNNRFLAERTGGTYSTLKVQPAELEDSGVYFCASSLRGFTDTQYFGPGTRLTVL.